This T cell receptor (beta chain) was identified during a study of blood T cell repertoires in COVID-19 (dated by TCRdb to 2018 to 2021). Regarding the study in general: Collaborator samples came from the United States, Italy and Spain and covered acute and convalescent phases of COVID-19. Deeply sampled blood TCRbeta repertoires from subjects exposed to, actively infected with, or recovered from COVID-19 were included in the dataset. The repertoires were made available in a free public database intended to serve as a resource for research on the immune response to SARS-CoV-2. The samples were drawn from two sources: the first 160 participants of the ongoing ImmuneRACE study, and some 1,300 subjects contributed by 6 global collaborators. Sample metadata almost always included a de-identified subject ID, COVID-19 status, age in years and sex. The prospective study material was composed of cDNA or gDNA derived from T cells, B-cell-depleted T cells, or PBMCs. HLA class I and class II types, where available, came from metadata supplied by the sample provider rather than from assay-based typing.

Whole blood was collected in K2EDTA tubes by collaborating institutions according to the institutions' own protocols. For TCRbeta analysis, collaborator samples were shipped as frozen whole blood, as isolated PBMCs, or as DNA extracted from either sample type. Overall study results and their limits: The quantity of clinical and demographic metadata differed by source and by participant and was supplied without curation.

From cysteine to phenylalanine, the CDR3 is 14 amino acids long. Only CDR3 DNA is held: 42 bases, read in frame from base 1. After removal of 0 bases from V and 5 bases from J, the junction retains 7 bases not matched to a gene. CDR1 is given as GTSNPN and CDR2 as SVGIG, both from the germline V gene (reference sequence). For this clone: No antigen is known for it. The sample holds no much larger clone one base away, and base qualities are not on file.

TCRbeta CDR3 regions were amplified from genomic DNA using the immunoSEQ Assay, a bias-controlled multiplex PCR. The authors' analysis ran thus. Within the assay, amplification of reference gene primers was used to estimate how many nucleated cells each sample contained. Sequence reads were collapsed and filtered to measure the absolute abundance of every unique TCRbeta CDR3 rearrangement. For each sample, productive Simpson clonality was calculated as the square root of Simpson's diversity index across productive rearrangements. This immuneACCESS table, as held by TCRdb, lists in-frame sequences with V and J called but not all clones. Of the missing ones, under half trace to an unresolved V gene in checked studies; the others have no known cause. V and J calls and clone size are those listed in that table; D and trimming were worked out from the DNA. The sample yields roughly 200,000 clones; just over 85% were counted once. The top ten clonotypes cover roughly 5.7% of the sample.

The origin of this receptor is a man older than 75 with acute or convalescent COVID-19. Here the chain combines TRBV30 and TRBJ2-7; 7 nucleotides in the junction match TRBD2. Specimen: peripheral blood. DNA sequence: TGTGCCTGGAGTGTAAACGGGGGAGGGGACGAGCAGTACTTC. It codes for CAWSVNGGGDEQYF.